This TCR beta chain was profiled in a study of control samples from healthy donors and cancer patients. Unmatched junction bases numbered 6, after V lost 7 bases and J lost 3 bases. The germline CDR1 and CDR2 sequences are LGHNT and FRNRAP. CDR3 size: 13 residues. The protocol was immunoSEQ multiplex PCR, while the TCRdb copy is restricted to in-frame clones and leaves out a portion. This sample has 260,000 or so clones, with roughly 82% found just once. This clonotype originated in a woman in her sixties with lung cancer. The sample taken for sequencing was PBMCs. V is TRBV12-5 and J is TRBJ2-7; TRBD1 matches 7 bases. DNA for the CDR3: TGTGCTAGTGCTACCGGGACAGTCTACGAGCAGTACTTC. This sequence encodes CASATGTVYEQYF.